These 2 T cell receptor beta chains were all obtained from the same sample, sequenced in a study of regulatory T cells in long-lasting Graves disease. Library construction for TCR beta used iRepertoire HTBI primers and Arm-PCR of CDR3 regions. TCRdb ran MiXCR on the multiplex PCR reads and lists one entry per CDR3 protein. This table has hundreds of thousands of distinct CDR3 sequences, approximately 16% appearing once. Time point indicated: newly diagnosed GD, antithyroid drugs for less than 3 months. Construction of the TCR library relied on RNA isolated from PBMCs. This sample also belongs to another study, concerning T cells in Graves' hyperthyroidism and ophthalmopathy.

The sample consisted of peripheral blood mononuclear cells (PBMCs), taken at new diagnosis, from a patient treated with antithyroid drugs. Every receptor here comes from a middle-aged woman with Graves disease.

This clonotype was counted only a few times. The chain uses TRBV4-1 and TRBJ2-2; 8 positions match TRBD1. CDR1 and CDR2 from the germline V gene are MGHRA and YSYEKL. CDR3 size: 16 residues. Trimming removed 4 bases from V and 1 base from J; junction bases left unmatched: 5. CDR3 loop: CASSPWTGMNTGELFF. The CDR3 DNA reads TGCGCCAGCAGCCCCTGGACAGGGATGAACACCGGGGAGCTGTTTTTT.

The V call is TRBV7-9, the J call TRBJ2-1, with a possible D match to TRBD2 (6 bases). V dropped 1 base and J dropped 8 bases, with 15 bases sitting between them. The CDR3 totals 15 residues. Germline lookup yields CDR1 SEHNR and CDR2 FQNEAQ (reference sequence). CDR3: CASSLDLASSDEQFF. The DNA for the CDR3 is TGTGCCAGCAGCTTAGATCTAGCGAGCTCGGATGAGCAGTTCTTC.